Reported below is one T cell receptor beta chain. Its antigen specificity is not known. One base away there is no much larger clone; base qualities are not given. TCRbeta CDR3 regions were amplified from genomic DNA using the immunoSEQ Assay, a bias-controlled multiplex PCR. Per the authors' processing: The number of nucleated cells in each sample was estimated by amplification of reference gene primers within the assay. To quantify the absolute abundance of each unique TCRbeta CDR3 rearrangement, sequence reads were collapsed and filtered. For each sample, productive Simpson clonality was calculated by taking the square root of Simpson's diversity index across productive rearrangements. TCRdb carries this immuneACCESS record with in-frame sequences only. Its versions omit some clonotypes, under half of them owing to an unresolved V gene in the studies checked, with the rest unexplained. V and J calls and clone size are copied from that table; D and trimming were computed from the DNA. For this sample the table gives more than 85,000 clones, of which around 83% were detected only once. The top ten clonotypes cover more than 20% of the sample.

The sample belongs to a study of blood T cell repertoires in COVID-19 (dated by TCRdb to about 2020). Concerning the study at large: Samples covering the acute and convalescent phases of COVID-19 were provided by collaborators in the United States, Italy and Spain. The prospective study material was composed of cDNA or gDNA derived from T cells, B-cell-depleted T cells, or PBMCs. The dataset comprised deeply sampled blood TCRbeta repertoires from subjects exposed to, actively infected with, or recovered from COVID-19. The repertoires were released in a freely available public database intended as a resource for research on the immune response to SARS-CoV-2. The samples were drawn from two sources: the first 160 participants of the ongoing ImmuneRACE study, and fewer than 1,500 subjects contributed by 6 global collaborators. Nearly every sample came with metadata listing a de-identified subject ID, COVID-19 status, age in years and sex. HLA class I and class II types, where available, came from metadata supplied by the sample provider rather than from assay-based typing.

Results the study describes overall, beyond this receptor: The quantity of clinical and demographic metadata differed by source and by participant and was supplied without curation.

Including the terminal cysteine and phenylalanine, the CDR3 comprises 14 residues. Only CDR3 DNA remains: 42 bases, in frame from the first base. CDR1 SGHAT and CDR2 FQNNGV are derived from the germline V gene. V loses 5 bases of germline sequence and J loses 4 bases, and the interval between the two ends is 14 bases. Collaborating institutions collected whole blood in K2EDTA tubes following their own protocols. For TCRbeta analysis, collaborator samples were shipped as frozen whole blood, as isolated PBMCs, or as DNA extracted from either sample type. This clonotype was sampled from a man aged 55 to 70 with acute or convalescent COVID-19. The sequenced material came from peripheral blood. Recombination joined TRBV11-2 with TRBJ1-1, and TRBD1 may be the D gene, going by 5 matching bases. The DNA is as follows: TGTGCCAGCAGCCCAGCGGGGGGGGTCACTGAAGCTTTCTTT. Its translation is CASSPAGGVTEAFF. The variable domain in full, with residues beyond the CDR3 obtained from the reference TRBV11-2 and TRBJ1-1 genes, is EAGVAQSPRYKIIEKRQSVAFWCNPISGHATLYWYQQILGQGPKLLIQFQNNGVVDDSQLPKDRFSAERLKGVDSTLKIQPAKLEDSAVYLCASSPAGGVTEAFFGQGTRLTVV.